Below, 32 T cell receptor beta chains from the same sample are listed, as sequenced in a study of shared clonotypes between healthy human individuals. Produced via immunoSEQ multiplex PCR; TCRdb's table is partial and in-frame only. This table has about 1.1 million clones, approximately 75% appearing once. Sample: memory CD4+ T cells from PBMCs. The sample's subset: CD45RA-negative fraction. These receptors came from a man aged 18 to 35 in good health. Some clones in this sample may be carry-over from other donors' samples.

The chain combines TRBV5-6 with TRBJ1-5; 7 bases are a match to TRBD1. Germline V lookup: CDR1 SGHDT, CDR2 YYEEEE. The CDR3 runs 13 residues. With 2 bases clipped from V and 5 bases from J, the junction kept 1 base outside the gene matches. The CDR3 nucleotides are TGTGCCAGCAGCTTTGACAGGGATCAGCCCCAGCATTTT. It yields the protein CASSFDRDQPQHF.

This clone has more than one count but fewer than ten. The chain combines TRBV18 with TRBJ1-1; no firm D call. Germline V gene lookup returns CDR1 KGHSH and CDR2 LQKENI. Trimming shortened V by 3 bases and J by 0 bases, and 8 bases separated the two germline ends. The CDR3 is 14 amino acids. CDR3 nucleotides: TGTGCCAGCTCACCGAGCAGATTGAACACTGAAGCTTTCTTT. This encodes CASSPSRLNTEAFF.

V is TRBV7-9 and J is TRBJ2-3; 16 nucleotides match TRBD2. J gave up 5 bases and V 5 bases, and 13 bases lay outside the gene matches. This CDR3 is 19 amino acids long. CDR1 is SEHNR, CDR2 FQNEAQ, per germline (reference sequence). The CDR3 is CASSPIGTSGRAWGDTQYF. As DNA, the CDR3 is TGTGCCAGCAGCCCTATAGGGACTAGCGGGAGGGCCTGGGGAGATACGCAGTATTTT.

The V gene is TRBV2, the J gene TRBJ2-7; 9 positions match TRBD2. Per germline, CDR1 SNHLY and CDR2 FYNNEI. V was clipped by 3 bases and J by 6 bases; unmatched bases: 6. The CDR3 length is 14 residues. For the CDR3, the DNA is TGTGCCAGCAGTGATGGACTAGCGATGGGCGAGCAGTACTTC. It encodes CASSDGLAMGEQYF.

This clone came up a few times. Different DNA sequences within this sample yield the same CDR3. The chain is built from TRBV7-6 and TRBJ2-7; 11 nucleotides agree with TRBD1. There are 14 residues in the CDR3. The V and J ends lost 3 bases and 2 bases, in that order; junction bases with no gene match: 0. Germline CDR1 SGHVS, CDR2 FNYEAQ. This CDR3 is CASSLDRGPYEQYF. The DNA of the CDR3 is TGTGCCAGCAGCTTGGACAGGGGGCCCTACGAGCAGTACTTC. The entire variable domain, with the rest obtained from reference TRBV7-6 and TRBJ2-7, is as follows: GAGVSQSPRYKVTKRGQDVALRCDPISGHVSLYWYRQALGQGPEFLTYFNYEAQQDKSGLPNDRFSAERPEGSISTLTIQRTEQRDSAMYRCASSLDRGPYEQYFGPGTRLTVT.

Only a few counts were recorded for this clone. This chain links TRBV11-1 with TRBJ2-3; D is uncertain. The V end was cut by 6 bases, the J end by 0 bases, with 7 bases between. Germline CDR1 and CDR2: SGHAT and FQDESV (reference sequence). The CDR3 totals 13 residues. The CDR3 nucleotides are TGTGCCAGCAGTGTTCCTAGCACAGATACGCAGTATTTT. Translated, it gives CASSVPSTDTQYF.

Regarding this clone: A clone one base away is much larger, so this may be a read error. This CDR3 is also generated by other DNA sequences in the sample. The chain recombines TRBV7-3 with TRBJ2-2; the D is unclear. V lost 4 bases and J 2 bases, leaving 2 bases between the germline ends. From germline, CDR1 is SGHTA and CDR2 FQGTGA. This CDR3 is built from 12 residues. CDR3 amino acids: CASSSNTGELFF. CDR3 sequence (DNA): TGTGCCAGCAGCTCCAACACCGGGGAGCTGTTTTTT.

The gene calls are TRBV28 and TRBJ2-5; 7 bases are shared with TRBD1. The CDR3 sequence is 15 residues long. V shed 3 bases, J shed 2 bases, and the junction held 6 bases outside the gene matches. CDR1 MDHEN and CDR2 SYDVKM come from the germline V gene. CDR3 DNA sequence: TGTGCCAGCAGTTTGGCGGACAGGATGCAAGAGACCCAGTACTTC. As protein: CASSLADRMQETQYF.

Regarding this clone: Other DNA variants within this sample encode the same CDR3. The CDR3 region has the DNA TGTGCCAGCTCACCGGGGACAGAAACCTACGAGCAGTACTTC. The encoded protein is CASSPGTETYEQYF. The rearrangement links TRBV18 to TRBJ2-7; 7 bases map to TRBD1. This CDR3 is 14 amino acids long. Germline V gives CDR1 KGHSH, CDR2 LQKENI. Germline trimming cut 3 bases from V and 2 bases from J; bases unmatched to any gene: 4.

The rearrangement joins TRBV18 to TRBJ1-2; tentatively, D is TRBD1 (5 bases). Germline V gene sequence: CDR1 KGHSH, CDR2 LQKENI. The germline V and J ends were trimmed by 1 base and 14 bases, with 11 bases remaining between them. The CDR3 spans 11 residues. CDR3 sequence (DNA): TGTGCCAGCTCACCACAGCAGGGCCTGACCTTC. This gives the protein CASSPQQGLTF.

This sequence joins TRBV7-2 and TRBJ1-2, with 9 nucleotides matching TRBD1. V lost 7 bases, J lost 2 bases, and 8 bases stayed unmatched. In germline, CDR1 is SGHTA, CDR2 FQGNSA. There are 15 residues in the CDR3. CDR3 DNA: TGTGCCAGCACCTTGCCGACAGGGGGGAACTATGGCTACACCTTC. This gives the protein CASTLPTGGNYGYTF.

Concerning this clone itself: Other DNA variants within this sample encode the same CDR3. J is TRBJ1-5 and V is TRBV18; D remains unclear. The CDR3 is 12 residues long. Between the trimmed V and J ends, which lost 8 bases and 4 bases, there was a span of 9 bases. Germline CDR1 and CDR2: KGHSH and LQKENI. CDR3 protein: CASRTENQPQHF. CDR3 in DNA: TGTGCCAGCCGGACTGAGAATCAGCCCCAGCATTTT.

The V gene is TRBV15, the J gene TRBJ2-5, with a tentative D call TRBD1 (6 bases). The CDR3 runs 16 residues. CDR1 is LNHNV, CDR2 YYDKDF, per germline (reference sequence). V lost 4 bases and J lost 5, with 20 bases in between. The CDR3 here is CATSTTEGGVRETQYF. The CDR3 DNA follows: TGTGCCACCAGCACTACCGAAGGGGGAGTTCGGGAGACCCAGTACTTC.

The chain is built from TRBV18 and TRBJ2-3; no definite D call. V was trimmed by 2 bases and J by 6 bases, leaving 18 bases between them. CDR3 length equals 16 residues. CDR1 is KGHSH, CDR2 LQKENI, per germline. CDR3 nucleotide sequence: TGTGCCAGCTCACCAGTCGTGTTAGCTCCCGGCGATACGCAGTATTTT. Encoded protein: CASSPVVLAPGDTQYF.

The CDR3 region has the DNA TGTGCCAGCAGGGAGGGGCTACAAAAAGCTTTCTTT. Its protein product is CASREGLQKAFF. This rearrangement joins TRBV28 to TRBJ1-1; perhaps TRBD1 as D (5 bases). V lost 6 bases and J 9 bases, leaving 14 bases between the germline ends. The CDR3 totals 12 residues. Germline V gene data show CDR1 as MDHEN and CDR2 as SYDVKM.

The chain recombines TRBV30 with TRBJ1-3, with D unclear. The CDR3 runs to 13 residues. Trimming cost V 0 bases and J 7 bases, with 10 bases left between them. The V gene's germline CDR1 is GTSNPN and CDR2 SVGIG (reference sequence). The CDR3 DNA reads TGTGCCTGGAGTGTCAACTTCGGTAACACCATATATTTT. Encoded protein: CAWSVNFGNTIYF. The full variable domain, with the rest looked up from reference TRBV30 and TRBJ1-3, is SQTIHQWPATLVQPVGSPLSLECTVEGTSNPNLYWYRQAAGRGLQLLFYSVGIGQISSEVPQNLSASRPQDRQFILSSKKLLLSDSGFYLCAWSVNFGNTIYFGEGSWLTVV.

Details on this clone: This may stem from a read error, because a much larger clone lies one nucleotide away. V and J are TRBV5-1 and TRBJ2-1; the match to TRBD2 covers 9 bases. CDR1 SGHRS and CDR2 YFSETQ come from the germline V gene. This CDR3 is 15 amino acids long. The DNA of the CDR3 is TGCGCCGGCAGCTTGGTAGTAGCGGGAGTCCTGGAGCAGTTCTTC. This translates into CAGSLVVAGVLEQFF.

Only a few counts were recorded for this clone. The V gene is TRBV7-3, the J gene TRBJ2-5; D gene uncertain. The V gene's germline CDR1 is SGHTA and CDR2 FQGTGA. Trimming pared 5 bases from V and 1 base from J, leaving 8 bases between. The CDR3 consists of 13 residues. CDR3 nucleotides: TGTGCCAGCAGCGAAAGGACCCAAGAGACCCAGTACTTC. Translated: CASSERTQETQYF.

The gene calls are TRBV5-1 and TRBJ2-5; D is unresolved. The DNA end is a closer match to TRBJ2-7, so the J assignment may be wrong. The CDR3 spans 15 residues. CDR1 SGHRS and CDR2 YFSETQ come from the germline V gene. DNA of the CDR3: TGCGCCAGCAGCTTGGGAGGTGCCCAACGCTACGAGCAGTACTTC. Protein sequence: CASSLGGAQRYEQYF.

The chain employs TRBV10-2 and TRBJ2-6; possibly TRBD1 for D (6 bases). Trimming shortened V by 3 bases and J by 0 bases, and 9 bases separated the two germline ends. This CDR3 has 16 amino acids. The germline V gene encodes CDR1 WSHSY and CDR2 SAAADI. This chain's CDR3 is CASSDWDNSGANVLTF. The DNA of the CDR3 is TGCGCCAGCAGTGATTGGGACAACTCTGGGGCCAACGTCCTGACTTTC.

The chain is built from TRBV4-1 and TRBJ2-2; D not certain. The CDR3 extends over 17 amino acids. Germline V gene data show CDR1 as MGHRA and CDR2 as YSYEKL. V was cut by 2 bases and J by 4 bases, with 17 bases left in between. The CDR3 DNA sequence: TGCGCCAGCAGCCAATCTGGGCAGCTATGGTCCACCGGGGAGCTGTTTTTT. Its translation is CASSQSGQLWSTGELFF.

This clone occurred a few times. The genes are TRBV9 and TRBJ2-2; possibly TRBD2 for D (5 bases). The CDR3 length is 15 residues. V lost 3 bases and J 6 bases, leaving 15 bases between the germline ends. Germline CDR1 SGDLS, CDR2 YYNGEE. The CDR3 loop is CASSAISDGAGELFF. The CDR3 DNA sequence: TGTGCCAGCAGCGCCATATCTGACGGGGCCGGGGAGCTGTTTTTT.

The chain has TRBV2 and TRBJ1-2, with D possibly TRBD1 on 5 matching bases. V gave up 6 bases and J gave up 9 bases, with 17 bases separating them. The CDR3 runs 13 residues. Germline loops: CDR1 SNHLY, CDR2 FYNNEI. The CDR3 spells CASSRSRADRYTF. The CDR3 DNA reads TGTGCCAGCAGCCGATCCAGGGCCGACCGCTACACCTTC.

The rearrangement uses TRBV15 and TRBJ1-4, with D maybe TRBD1 (5 bases). The germline V and J ends were trimmed by 0 bases and 10 bases, with 15 bases remaining between them. Germline loops: CDR1 LNHNV, CDR2 YYDKDF (reference sequence). CDR3 length: 15 residues. The CDR3 nucleotides are TGTGCCACCAGCAGAGAGAGGACGGGGGTAGGAAAACTGTTTTTT. Protein product: CATSRERTGVGKLFF. Looking up the rest from reference TRBV15 and TRBJ1-4 gives the full variable domain: DAMVIQNPRYQVTQFGKPVTLSCSQTLNHNVMYWYQQKSSQAPKLLFHYYDKDFNNEADTPDNFQSRRPNTSFCFLDIRSPGLGDTAMYLCATSRERTGVGKLFFGSGTQLSVL.

This clone was recorded once. This chain connects TRBV19 to TRBJ2-2; TRBD2 aligns across 7 bases. V was clipped by 5 bases and J by 2 bases; unmatched bases: 5. In germline, CDR1 is LNHDA, CDR2 SQIVND (reference sequence). CDR3 length: 15 residues. CDR3 in DNA: TGTGCCAGTAGTGACCCGGGACTAAACACCGGGGAGCTGTTTTTT. Its protein product is CASSDPGLNTGELFF.

The chain couples TRBV7-9 to TRBJ2-5, with D tentatively TRBD2 (6 bases). CDR3 length: 15 amino acids. Trimming removed 5 bases at V and 2 bases at J, with 15 bases between. Germline loops: CDR1 SEHNR, CDR2 FQNEAQ (reference sequence). The CDR3 loop reads CASSPGGAQQETQYF. The CDR3 DNA reads TGTGCCAGCAGCCCCGGGGGAGCCCAACAAGAGACCCAGTACTTC.

The rearrangement uses TRBV5-4 and TRBJ2-1, with D possibly being TRBD1 (6 bases). V lost 3 bases and J lost 6, with 10 bases in between. This CDR3 spans 13 amino acids. Germline V gives CDR1 SGHNT, CDR2 YYREEE (reference sequence). In nucleotides, the CDR3 is TGTGCCAGCAGCTCCGGACAGTCCAATGAGCAGTTCTTC. Its translation: CASSSGQSNEQFF.

The V gene is TRBV2, the J gene TRBJ2-6, with a tentative D call TRBD1 (6 bases). Germline CDR1 SNHLY, CDR2 FYNNEI. This CDR3 contains 16 residues. V was clipped by 2 bases and J by 0 bases, with 8 bases between them. CDR3 loop: CASSERGTSGANVLTF. The CDR3 DNA sequence: TGTGCCAGCAGTGAAAGGGGGACCTCTGGGGCCAACGTCCTGACTTTC.

V and J are TRBV29-1 and TRBJ1-1; tentatively, D is TRBD1 (6 bases). Germline lookup yields CDR1 SQVTM and CDR2 ANQGSEA. The CDR3 loop spans 15 amino acids. The germline V and J ends were trimmed by 4 bases and 5 bases, with 20 bases remaining between them. CDR3 loop: CSVVGLKGGRTEAFF. CDR3 nucleotide sequence: TGCAGCGTTGTAGGGTTGAAGGGGGGCAGGACTGAAGCTTTCTTT.

This chain uses TRBV19 with TRBJ1-5; D is undetermined. The CDR3 runs 15 residues. Per germline, CDR1 LNHDA and CDR2 SQIVND (reference sequence). With 3 bases removed from V and 9 bases from J, the gap between germline ends came to 18 bases. CDR3 sequence: CASSIGSEIFTPQHF. CDR3 nucleotide sequence: TGTGCCAGTAGTATTGGGTCAGAAATATTTACGCCCCAGCATTTT. Based on the CDR3 plus reference TRBV19 and TRBJ1-5, the full variable domain is DGGITQSPKYLFRKEGQNVTLSCEQNLNHDAMYWYRQDPGQGLRLIYYSQIVNDFQKGDIAEGYSVSREKKESFPLTVTSAQKNPTAFYLCASSIGSEIFTPQHFGDGTRLSIL.

The V gene is TRBV30, the J gene TRBJ2-4, with D perhaps assigned TRBD1 or TRBD2 (5 bases each). Trimming shortened V by 2 bases and J by 7 bases, and 21 bases separated the two germline ends. The germline V gene encodes CDR1 GTSNPN and CDR2 SVGIG (reference sequence). This CDR3 is built from 16 residues. CDR3 DNA sequence: TGTGCCTGGAGTAATGCTCCGGGGACGTGGAGCAACATTCAGTACTTC. Translating it yields CAWSNAPGTWSNIQYF.

The chain joins TRBV11-2 to TRBJ2-7; 12 bases map to TRBD2. This CDR3 spans 14 amino acids. The germline V gene encodes CDR1 SGHAT and CDR2 FQNNGV. J was trimmed by 6 bases and V by 4 bases; bases with no gene match: 4. CDR3 in amino acids: CASSWTSGISEQYF. For the CDR3, the DNA is TGTGCCAGCAGCTGGACTAGCGGGATTTCCGAGCAGTACTTC.